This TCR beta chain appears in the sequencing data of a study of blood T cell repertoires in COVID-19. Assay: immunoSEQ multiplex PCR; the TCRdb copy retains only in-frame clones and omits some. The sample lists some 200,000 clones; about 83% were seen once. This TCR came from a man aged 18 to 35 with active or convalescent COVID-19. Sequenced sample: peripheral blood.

The CDR3 DNA reads as TGTGCCAGCGCATCAGGCCAGGGGTACCAAGAGACCCAGTACTTC. Translating it yields CASASGQGYQETQYF. This chain connects TRBV18 to TRBJ2-5, with D possibly TRBD1 on 6 matching bases. Germline V lookup: CDR1 KGHSH, CDR2 LQKENI. Trimming removed 8 bases from V and 0 bases from J, with 16 bases in between. The CDR3 extends over 15 amino acids.